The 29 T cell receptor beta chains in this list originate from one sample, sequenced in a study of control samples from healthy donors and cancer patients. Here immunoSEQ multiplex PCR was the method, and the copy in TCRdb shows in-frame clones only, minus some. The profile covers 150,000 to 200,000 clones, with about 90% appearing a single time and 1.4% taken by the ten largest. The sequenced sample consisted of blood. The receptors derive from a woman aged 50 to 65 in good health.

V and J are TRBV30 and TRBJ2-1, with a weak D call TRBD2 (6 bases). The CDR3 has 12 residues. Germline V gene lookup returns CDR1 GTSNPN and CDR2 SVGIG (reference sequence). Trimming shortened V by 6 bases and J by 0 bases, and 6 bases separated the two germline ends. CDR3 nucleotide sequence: TGTGCCTGCGGGGGCTCCTACAATGAGCAGTTCTTC. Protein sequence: CACGGSYNEQFF.

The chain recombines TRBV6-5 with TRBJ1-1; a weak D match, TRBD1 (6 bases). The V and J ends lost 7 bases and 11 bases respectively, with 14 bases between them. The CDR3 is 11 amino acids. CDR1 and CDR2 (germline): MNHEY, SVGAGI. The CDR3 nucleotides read TGTGCCAGCATTCGGGGGGCGAGCGCTTTCTTT. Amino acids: CASIRGASAFF.

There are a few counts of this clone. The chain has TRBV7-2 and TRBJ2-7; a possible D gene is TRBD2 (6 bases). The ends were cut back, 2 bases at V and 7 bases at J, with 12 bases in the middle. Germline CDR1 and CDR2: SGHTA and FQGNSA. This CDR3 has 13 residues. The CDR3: CASSLNPAGEQYF. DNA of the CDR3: TGTGCCAGCAGCTTAAATCCGGCGGGAGAGCAGTACTTC.

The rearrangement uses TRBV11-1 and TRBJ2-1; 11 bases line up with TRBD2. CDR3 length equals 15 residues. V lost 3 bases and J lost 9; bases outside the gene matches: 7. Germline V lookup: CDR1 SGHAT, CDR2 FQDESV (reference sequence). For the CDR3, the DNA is TGTGCCAGCAGCTTGCGAATAGCGGGGGGGTCTGAGCAGTTCTTC. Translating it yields CASSLRIAGGSEQFF. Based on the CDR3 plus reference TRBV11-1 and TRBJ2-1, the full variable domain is EAEVAQSPRYKITEKSQAVAFWCDPISGHATLYWYRQILGQGPELLVQFQDESVVDDSQLPKDRFSAERLKGVDSTLKIQPAELGDSAMYLCASSLRIAGGSEQFFGPGTRLTVL.

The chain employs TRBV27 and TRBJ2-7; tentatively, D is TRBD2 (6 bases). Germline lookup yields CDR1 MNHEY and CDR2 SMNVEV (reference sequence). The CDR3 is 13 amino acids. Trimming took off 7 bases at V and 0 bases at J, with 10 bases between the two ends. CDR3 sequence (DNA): TGTGCCAGCAAACTTAGCGGCTCCTACGAGCAGTACTTC. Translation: CASKLSGSYEQYF.

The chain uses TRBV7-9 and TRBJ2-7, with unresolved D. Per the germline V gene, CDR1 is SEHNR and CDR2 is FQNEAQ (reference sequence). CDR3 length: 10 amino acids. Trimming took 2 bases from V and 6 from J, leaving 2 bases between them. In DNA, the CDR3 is TGTGCCAGCAGCTTAAGCGAGCAGTACTTC. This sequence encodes CASSLSEQYF.

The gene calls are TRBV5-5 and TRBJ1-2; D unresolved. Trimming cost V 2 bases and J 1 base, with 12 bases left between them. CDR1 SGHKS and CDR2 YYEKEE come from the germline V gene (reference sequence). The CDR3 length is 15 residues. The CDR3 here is CASSFSRYLNYGYTF. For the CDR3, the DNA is TGTGCCAGCAGCTTTTCCAGGTACCTTAACTATGGCTACACCTTC.

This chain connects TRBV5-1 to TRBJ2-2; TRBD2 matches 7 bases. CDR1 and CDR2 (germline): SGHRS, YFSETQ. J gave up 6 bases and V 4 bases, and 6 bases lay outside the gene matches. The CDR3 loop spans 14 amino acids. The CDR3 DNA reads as TGCGCCAGCAGCGTCGGGACTATCGCCGGGGAGCTGTTTTTT. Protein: CASSVGTIAGELFF.

CDR3 sequence: CASSLDGETYNEQFF. The DNA of the CDR3 is TGTGCCAGCAGCTTAGATGGAGAGACCTACAATGAGCAGTTCTTC. The chain is built from TRBV11-3 and TRBJ2-1; D remains unclear. Germline V lookup: CDR1 SGHNT, CDR2 YENEEA. Trimming removed 0 bases from V and 2 bases from J, with 8 bases in between. This CDR3 is built from 15 residues.

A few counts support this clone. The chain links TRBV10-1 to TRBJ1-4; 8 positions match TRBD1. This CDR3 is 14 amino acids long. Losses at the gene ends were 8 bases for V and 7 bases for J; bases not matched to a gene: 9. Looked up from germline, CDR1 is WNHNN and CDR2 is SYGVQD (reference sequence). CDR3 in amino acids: CASVETGGGEKLFF. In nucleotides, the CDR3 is TGCGCCAGCGTAGAAACAGGGGGGGGTGAAAAACTGTTTTTT.

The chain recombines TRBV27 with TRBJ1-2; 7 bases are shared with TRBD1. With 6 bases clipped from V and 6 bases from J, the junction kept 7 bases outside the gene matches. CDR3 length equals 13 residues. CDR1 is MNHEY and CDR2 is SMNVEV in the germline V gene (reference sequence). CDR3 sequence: CASRGGQTHGYTF. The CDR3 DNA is TGTGCCAGCAGGGGGGGACAGACTCATGGCTACACCTTC.

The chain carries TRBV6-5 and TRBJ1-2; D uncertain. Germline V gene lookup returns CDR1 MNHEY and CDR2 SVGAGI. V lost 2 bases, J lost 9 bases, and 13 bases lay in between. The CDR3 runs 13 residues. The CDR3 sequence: CASSYGGVGSYTF. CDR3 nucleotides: TGTGCCAGCAGTTACGGTGGGGTAGGCAGCTACACCTTC.

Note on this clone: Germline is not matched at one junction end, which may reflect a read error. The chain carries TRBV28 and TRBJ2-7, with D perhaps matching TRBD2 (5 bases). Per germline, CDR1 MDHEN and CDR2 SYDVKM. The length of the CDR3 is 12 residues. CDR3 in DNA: TGCGCACACGGACTCCTGGCATACGAGCAGTACTTC. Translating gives CAHGLLAYEQYF.

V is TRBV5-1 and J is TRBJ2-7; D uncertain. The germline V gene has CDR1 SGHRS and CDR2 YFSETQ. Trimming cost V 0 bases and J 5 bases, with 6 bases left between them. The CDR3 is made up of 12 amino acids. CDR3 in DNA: TGCGCCAGCAGCTTGGAGGGTAACGAGCAGTACTTC. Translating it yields CASSLEGNEQYF.

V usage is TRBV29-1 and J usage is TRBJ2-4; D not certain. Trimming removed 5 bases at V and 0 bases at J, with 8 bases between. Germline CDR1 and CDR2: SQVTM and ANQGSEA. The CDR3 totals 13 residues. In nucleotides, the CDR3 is TGCAGCGTTCTAGGGTTAGCCAAAAACATTCAGTACTTC. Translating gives CSVLGLAKNIQYF.

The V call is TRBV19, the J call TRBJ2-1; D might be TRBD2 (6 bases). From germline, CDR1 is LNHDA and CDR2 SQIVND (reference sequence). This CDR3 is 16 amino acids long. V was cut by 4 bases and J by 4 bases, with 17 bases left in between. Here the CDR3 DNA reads TGTGCCAGTAGTAACCAAGCGGGTTTTAATTACAATGAGCAGTTCTTC. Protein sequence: CASSNQAGFNYNEQFF. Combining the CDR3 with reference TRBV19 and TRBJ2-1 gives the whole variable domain DGGITQSPKYLFRKEGQNVTLSCEQNLNHDAMYWYRQDPGQGLRLIYYSQIVNDFQKGDIAEGYSVSREKKESFPLTVTSAQKNPTAFYLCASSNQAGFNYNEQFFGPGTRLTVL.

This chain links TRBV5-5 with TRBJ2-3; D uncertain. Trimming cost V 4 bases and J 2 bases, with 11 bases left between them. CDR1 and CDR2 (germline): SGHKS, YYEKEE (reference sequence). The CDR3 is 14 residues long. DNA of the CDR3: TGTGCCAGCAGCCGCCCCCCTGCCACAGATACGCAGTATTTT. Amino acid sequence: CASSRPPATDTQYF.

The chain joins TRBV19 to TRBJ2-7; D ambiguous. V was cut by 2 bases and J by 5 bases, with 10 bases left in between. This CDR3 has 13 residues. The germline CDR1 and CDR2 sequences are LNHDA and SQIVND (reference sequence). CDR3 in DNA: TGTGCCAGTAGTATAAACGGAGATAACGAGCAGTACTTC. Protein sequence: CASSINGDNEQYF.

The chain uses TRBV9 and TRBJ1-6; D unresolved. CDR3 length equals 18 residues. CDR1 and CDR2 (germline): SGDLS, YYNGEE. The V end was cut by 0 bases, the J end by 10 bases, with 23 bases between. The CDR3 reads CASSVGPIRGGLNSPLHF. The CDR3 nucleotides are TGTGCCAGCAGCGTAGGCCCTATCCGGGGTGGGTTAAACTCACCCCTCCACTTT.

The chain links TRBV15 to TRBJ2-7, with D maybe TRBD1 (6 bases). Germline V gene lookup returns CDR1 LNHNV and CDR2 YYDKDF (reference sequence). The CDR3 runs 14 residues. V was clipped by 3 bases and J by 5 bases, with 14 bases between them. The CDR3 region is CATSSPIQGHEQYF. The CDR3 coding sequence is TGTGCCACCAGCAGTCCTATACAGGGCCACGAGCAGTACTTC.

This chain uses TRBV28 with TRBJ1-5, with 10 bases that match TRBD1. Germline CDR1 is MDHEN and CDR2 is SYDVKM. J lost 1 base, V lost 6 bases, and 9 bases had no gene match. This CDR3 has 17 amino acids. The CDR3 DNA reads TGTGCCAGCAGCCAGGCAGGGGGACAGGGGAGCAATCAGCCCCAGCATTTT. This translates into CASSQAGGQGSNQPQHF. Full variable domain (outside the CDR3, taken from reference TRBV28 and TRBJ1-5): DVKVTQSSRYLVKRTGEKVFLECVQDMDHENMFWYRQDPGLGLRLIYFSYDVKMKEKGDIPEGYSVSREKKERFSLILESASTNQTSMYLCASSQAGGQGSNQPQHFGDGTRLSIL.

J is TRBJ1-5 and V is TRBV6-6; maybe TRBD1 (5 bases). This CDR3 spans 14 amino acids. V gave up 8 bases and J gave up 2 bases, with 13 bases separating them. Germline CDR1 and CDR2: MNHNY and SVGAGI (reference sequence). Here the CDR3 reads CASQGDGGNQPQHF. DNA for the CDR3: TGTGCCAGCCAAGGGGACGGCGGCAATCAGCCCCAGCATTTT.

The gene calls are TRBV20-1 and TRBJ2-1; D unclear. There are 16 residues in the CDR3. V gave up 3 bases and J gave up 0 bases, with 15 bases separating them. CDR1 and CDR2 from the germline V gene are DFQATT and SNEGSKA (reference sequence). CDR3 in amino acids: CSASPLDWSSYNEQFF. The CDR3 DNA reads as TGCAGTGCTAGTCCGCTCGACTGGAGCTCCTACAATGAGCAGTTCTTC.

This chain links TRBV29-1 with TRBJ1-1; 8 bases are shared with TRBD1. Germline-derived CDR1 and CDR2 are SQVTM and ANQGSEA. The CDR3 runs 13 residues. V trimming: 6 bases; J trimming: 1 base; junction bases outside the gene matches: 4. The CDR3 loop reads CSVETGGNTEAFF. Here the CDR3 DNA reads TGCAGCGTAGAAACAGGGGGGAACACTGAAGCTTTCTTT.

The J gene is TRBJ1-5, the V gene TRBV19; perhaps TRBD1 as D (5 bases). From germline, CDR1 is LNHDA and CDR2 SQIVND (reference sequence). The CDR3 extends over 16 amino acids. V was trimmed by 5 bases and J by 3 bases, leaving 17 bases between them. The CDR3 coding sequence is TGTGCCAGTAGTTCGGGTTGGGGACGGATCAATCAGCCCCAGCATTTT. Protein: CASSSGWGRINQPQHF.

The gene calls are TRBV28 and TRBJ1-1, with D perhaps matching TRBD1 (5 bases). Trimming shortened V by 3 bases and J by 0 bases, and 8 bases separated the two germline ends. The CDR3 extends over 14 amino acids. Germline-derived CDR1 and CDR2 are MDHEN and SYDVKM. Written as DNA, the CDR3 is TGTGCCAGCAGTTTCCCGACAGTGAACACTGAAGCTTTCTTT. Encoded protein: CASSFPTVNTEAFF.

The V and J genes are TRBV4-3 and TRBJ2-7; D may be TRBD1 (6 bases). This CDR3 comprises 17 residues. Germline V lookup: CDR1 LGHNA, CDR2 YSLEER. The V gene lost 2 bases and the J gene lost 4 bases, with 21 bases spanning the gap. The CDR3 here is CASSQWVQGKRSYEQYF. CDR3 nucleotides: TGCGCCAGCAGCCAATGGGTACAGGGTAAGCGTAGTTACGAGCAGTACTTC.

CDR3 loop: CASSTSGASGEQYF. The CDR3 nucleotides are TGTGCCAGCAGCACCAGCGGGGCCTCGGGCGAGCAGTACTTC. This sequence joins TRBV7-3 and TRBJ2-7, with 7 positions matching TRBD2. The CDR3 sequence is 14 residues long. With 5 bases clipped from V and 6 bases from J, the junction kept 10 bases outside the gene matches. Germline assignment: CDR1 SGHTA and CDR2 FQGTGA.

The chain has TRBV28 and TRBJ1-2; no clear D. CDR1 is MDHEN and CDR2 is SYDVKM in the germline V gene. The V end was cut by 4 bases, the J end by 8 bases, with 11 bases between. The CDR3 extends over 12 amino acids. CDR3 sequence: CASSWREWGYTF. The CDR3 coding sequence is TGTGCCAGCAGTTGGAGGGAGTGGGGCTACACCTTC.